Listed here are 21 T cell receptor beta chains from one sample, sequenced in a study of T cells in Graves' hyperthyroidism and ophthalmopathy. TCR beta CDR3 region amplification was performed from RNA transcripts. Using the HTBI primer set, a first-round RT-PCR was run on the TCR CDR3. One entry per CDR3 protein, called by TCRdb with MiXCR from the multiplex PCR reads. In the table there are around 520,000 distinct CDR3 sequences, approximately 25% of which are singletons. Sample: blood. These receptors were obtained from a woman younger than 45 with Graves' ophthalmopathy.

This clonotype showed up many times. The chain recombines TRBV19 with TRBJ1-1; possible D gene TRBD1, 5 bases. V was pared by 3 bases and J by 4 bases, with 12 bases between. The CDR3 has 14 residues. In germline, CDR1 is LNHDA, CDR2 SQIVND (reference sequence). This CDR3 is CASSIGWGGTEAFF. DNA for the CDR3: TGTGCCAGTAGTATTGGCTGGGGGGGCACTGAAGCTTTCTTT. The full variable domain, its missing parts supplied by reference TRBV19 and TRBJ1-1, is DGGITQSPKYLFRKEGQNVTLSCEQNLNHDAMYWYRQDPGQGLRLIYYSQIVNDFQKGDIAEGYSVSREKKESFPLTVTSAQKNPTAFYLCASSIGWGGTEAFFGQGTRLTVV.

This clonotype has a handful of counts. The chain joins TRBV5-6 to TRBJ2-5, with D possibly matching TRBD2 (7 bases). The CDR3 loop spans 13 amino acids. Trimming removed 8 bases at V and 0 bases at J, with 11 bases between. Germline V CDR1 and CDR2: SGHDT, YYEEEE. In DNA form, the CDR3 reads TGTGCCAGTCAGCGGGACAACCAAGAGACCCAGTACTTC. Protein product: CASQRDNQETQYF.

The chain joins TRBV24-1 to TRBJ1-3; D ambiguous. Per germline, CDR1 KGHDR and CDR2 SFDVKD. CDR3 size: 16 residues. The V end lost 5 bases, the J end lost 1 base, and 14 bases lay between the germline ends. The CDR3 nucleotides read TGTGCCACCAGTGCTGACCCGGTGGGTTCTGGAAACACCATATATTTT. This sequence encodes CATSADPVGSGNTIYF.

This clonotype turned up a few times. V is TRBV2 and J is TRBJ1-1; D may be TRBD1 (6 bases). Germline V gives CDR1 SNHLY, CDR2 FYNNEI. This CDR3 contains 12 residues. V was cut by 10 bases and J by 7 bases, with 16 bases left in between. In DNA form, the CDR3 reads TGTGCCACCTTGGGGGGGGCATTTGAAGCTTTCTTT. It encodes CATLGGAFEAFF.

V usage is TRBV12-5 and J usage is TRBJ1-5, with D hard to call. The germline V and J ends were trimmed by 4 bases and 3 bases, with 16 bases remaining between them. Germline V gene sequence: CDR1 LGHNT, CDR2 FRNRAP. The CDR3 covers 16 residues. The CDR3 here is CASGWLVGRDNQPQHF. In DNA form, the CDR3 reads TGTGCTAGTGGTTGGCTGGTGGGTAGGGACAATCAGCCCCAGCATTTT. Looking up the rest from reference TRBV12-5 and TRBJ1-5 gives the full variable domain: DARVTQTPRHKVTEMGQEVTMRCQPILGHNTVFWYRQTMMQGLELLAYFRNRAPLDDSGMPKDRFSAEMPDATLATLKIQPSEPRDSAVYFCASGWLVGRDNQPQHFGDGTRLSIL.

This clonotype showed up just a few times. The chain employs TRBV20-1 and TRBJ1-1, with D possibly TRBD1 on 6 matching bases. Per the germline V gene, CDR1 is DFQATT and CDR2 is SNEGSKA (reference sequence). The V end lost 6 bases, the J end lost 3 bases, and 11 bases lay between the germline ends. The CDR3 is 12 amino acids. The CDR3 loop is CSANRVDTEAFF. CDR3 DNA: TGCAGTGCAAACAGGGTGGACACTGAAGCTTTCTTT.

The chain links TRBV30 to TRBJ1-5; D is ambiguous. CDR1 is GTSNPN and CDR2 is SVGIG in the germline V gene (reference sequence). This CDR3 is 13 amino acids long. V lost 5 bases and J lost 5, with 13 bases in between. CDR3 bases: TGTGCCTGGGGCCGGGCCTCAGATCAGCCCCAGCATTTT. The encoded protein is CAWGRASDQPQHF.

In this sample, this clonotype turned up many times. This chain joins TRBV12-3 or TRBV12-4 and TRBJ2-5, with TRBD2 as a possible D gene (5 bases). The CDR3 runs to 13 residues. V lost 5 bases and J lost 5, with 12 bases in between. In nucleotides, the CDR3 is TGTGCCAGCAGTACCCAATGGGAGGAGACCCAGTACTTC. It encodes CASSTQWEETQYF.

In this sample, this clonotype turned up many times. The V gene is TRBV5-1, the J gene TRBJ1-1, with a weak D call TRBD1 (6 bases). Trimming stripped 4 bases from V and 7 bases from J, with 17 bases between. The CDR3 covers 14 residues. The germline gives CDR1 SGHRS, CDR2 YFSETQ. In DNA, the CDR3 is TGCGCCAGCAGCGGACGGGGGCCGGTTGATGAAGCTTTCTTT. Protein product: CASSGRGPVDEAFF.

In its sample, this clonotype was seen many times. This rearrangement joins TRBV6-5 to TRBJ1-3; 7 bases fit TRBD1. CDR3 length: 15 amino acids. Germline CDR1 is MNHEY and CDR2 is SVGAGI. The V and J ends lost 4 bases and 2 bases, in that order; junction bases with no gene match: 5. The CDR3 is CASSSRQGAGNTIYF. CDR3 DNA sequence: TGTGCCAGCAGTTCCAGACAGGGAGCTGGAAACACCATATATTTT.

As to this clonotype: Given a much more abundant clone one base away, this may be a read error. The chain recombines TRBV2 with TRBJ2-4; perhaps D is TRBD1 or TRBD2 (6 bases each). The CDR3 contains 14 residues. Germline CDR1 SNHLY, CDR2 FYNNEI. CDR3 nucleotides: TGTGCCAGCGGGGGGCGGCTAGCCAAAAACATTAAGTACTTC. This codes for CASGGRLAKNIKYF.

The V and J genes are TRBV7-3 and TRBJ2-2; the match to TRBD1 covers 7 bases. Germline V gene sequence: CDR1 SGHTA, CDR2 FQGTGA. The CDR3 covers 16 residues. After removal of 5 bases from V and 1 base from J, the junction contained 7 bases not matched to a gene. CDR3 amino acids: CASSPIGTENTGELFF. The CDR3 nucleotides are TGTGCCAGCAGCCCAATCGGGACAGAGAACACCGGGGAGCTGTTTTTT. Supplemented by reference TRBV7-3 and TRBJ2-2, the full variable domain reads GAGVSQTPSNKVTEKGKYVELRCDPISGHTALYWYRQSLGQGPEFLIYFQGTGAADDSGLPNDRFFAVRPEGSVSTLKIQRTERGDSAVYLCASSPIGTENTGELFFGEGSRLTVL.

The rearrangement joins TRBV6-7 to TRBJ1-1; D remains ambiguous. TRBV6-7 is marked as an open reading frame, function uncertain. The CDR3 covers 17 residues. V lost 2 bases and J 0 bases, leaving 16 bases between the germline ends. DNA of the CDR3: TGTGCCAGCAGTTACGAGCCCAACAGAATCATGAACACTGAAGCTTTCTTT. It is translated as CASSYEPNRIMNTEAFF.

The CDR3 bases are TGTGCCAGTAGTATAAGGGCCGATAACTATGGCTACACCTTC. It specifies CASSIRADNYGYTF. The J gene is TRBJ1-2, the V gene TRBV19; D is uncertain. Germline assignment: CDR1 LNHDA and CDR2 SQIVND (reference sequence). V lost 2 bases and J lost 1, with 8 bases in between. There are 14 residues in the CDR3.

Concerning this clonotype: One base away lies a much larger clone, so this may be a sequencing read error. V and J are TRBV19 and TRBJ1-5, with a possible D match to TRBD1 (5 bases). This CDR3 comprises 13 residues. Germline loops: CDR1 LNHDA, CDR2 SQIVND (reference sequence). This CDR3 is CASRIGADQPQHF. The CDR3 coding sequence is TGTGCCAGTCGTATTGGGGCCGATCAGCCCCAGCATTTT.

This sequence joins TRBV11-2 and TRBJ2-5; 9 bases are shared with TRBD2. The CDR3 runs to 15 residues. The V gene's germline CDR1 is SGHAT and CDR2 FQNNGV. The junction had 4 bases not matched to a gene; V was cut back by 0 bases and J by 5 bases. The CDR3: CASSLDLAGLETQYF. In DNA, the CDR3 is TGTGCCAGCAGCTTAGATCTAGCGGGACTCGAGACCCAGTACTTC. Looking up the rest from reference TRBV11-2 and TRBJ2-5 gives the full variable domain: EAGVAQSPRYKIIEKRQSVAFWCNPISGHATLYWYQQILGQGPKLLIQFQNNGVVDDSQLPKDRFSAERLKGVDSTLKIQPAKLEDSAVYLCASSLDLAGLETQYFGPGTRLLVL.

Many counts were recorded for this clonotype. Here the CDR3 DNA reads TGCAGCGTTGGTGCAGGGGGTGATGGCTACACCTTC. This encodes CSVGAGGDGYTF. The rearrangement joins TRBV29-1 to TRBJ1-2, with TRBD1 identical over 7 bases. Germline V gene sequence: CDR1 SQVTM, CDR2 ANQGSEA. The V and J ends lost 4 bases and 6 bases, in that order; junction bases with no gene match: 5. The CDR3 length is 12 residues. Full variable domain (remainder filled in from reference TRBV29-1 and TRBJ1-2): SAVISQKPSRDICQRGTSLTIQCQVDSQVTMMFWYRQQPGQSLTLIATANQGSEATYESGFVIDKFPISRPNLTFSTLTVSNMSPEDSSIYLCSVGAGGDGYTFGSGTRLTVV.

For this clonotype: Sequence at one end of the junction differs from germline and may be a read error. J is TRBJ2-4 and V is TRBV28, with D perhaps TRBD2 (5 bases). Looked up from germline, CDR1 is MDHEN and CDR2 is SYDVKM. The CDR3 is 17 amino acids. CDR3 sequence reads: CASSSHRTSLAKNIKYF. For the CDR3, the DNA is TGTGCCAGCAGTTCCCACCGGACGTCCCTAGCCAAAAACATTAAGTACTTC. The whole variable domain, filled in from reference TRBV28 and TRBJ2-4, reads DVKVTQSSRYLVKRTGEKVFLECVQDMDHENMFWYRQDPGLGLRLIYFSYDVKMKEKGDIPEGYSVSREKKERFSLILESASTNQTSMYLCASSSHRTSLAKNIKYFGAGTRLSVL.

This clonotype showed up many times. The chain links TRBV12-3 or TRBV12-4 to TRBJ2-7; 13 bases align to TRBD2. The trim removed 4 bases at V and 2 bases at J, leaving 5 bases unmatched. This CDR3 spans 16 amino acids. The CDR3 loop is CASSSGLAGPAYEQYF. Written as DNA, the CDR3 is TGTGCCAGCAGTTCGGGACTAGCGGGGCCCGCCTACGAGCAGTACTTC.

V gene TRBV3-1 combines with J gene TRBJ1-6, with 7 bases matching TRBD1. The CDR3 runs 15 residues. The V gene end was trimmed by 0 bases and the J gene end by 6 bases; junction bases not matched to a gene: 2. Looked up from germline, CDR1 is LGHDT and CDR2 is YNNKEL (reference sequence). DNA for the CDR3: TGTGCCAGCAGCCAAGAACCAGGGGGTAATTCACCCCTCCACTTT. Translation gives CASSQEPGGNSPLHF. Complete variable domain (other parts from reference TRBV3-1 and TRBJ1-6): DTAVSQTPKYLVTQMGNDKSIKCEQNLGHDTMYWYKQDSKKFLKIMFSYNNKELIINETVPNRFSPKSPDKAHLNLHINSLELGDSAVYFCASSQEPGGNSPLHFGNGTRLTVT.

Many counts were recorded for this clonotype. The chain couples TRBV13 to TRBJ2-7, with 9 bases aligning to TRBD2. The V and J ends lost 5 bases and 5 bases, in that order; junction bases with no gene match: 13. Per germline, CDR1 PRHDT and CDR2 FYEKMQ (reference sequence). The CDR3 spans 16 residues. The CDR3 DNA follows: TGTGCCAGCAGCCCAGGCGGGGGGGGGCCTCGAGACGAGCAGTACTTC. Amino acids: CASSPGGGGPRDEQYF.